This TCR beta chain was profiled in a study of blood T cells in healthy people across ages (dated by TCRdb to 2015 to 2017). General notes on the study: Template switching captured roughly one uniquely barcoded TCR beta cDNA molecule per two T cells in model experiments. To avoid experimental bias, donors of different ages were spread randomly across the sequencing lanes. The study measured age-related changes in TCR beta repertoire diversity using deep sequencing normalized with unique cDNA molecular identifiers. For two donors (one aged 18 to 29 and one aged 80 or older), the study analyzed two additional independent replicas of 1 million unique cDNA reads from the same blood draw. Donors were grouped into four age groups: young (average 16 years), middle-aged (around 39), aged (about 60) and long-lived (about 90). Paper-wide results and their limitations: As age increased, observed TCR beta diversity per million T cells dropped in a roughly linear way, and a significant reduction was already evident by age 40. Because profiling used bulk unsorted PBMCs, naive and antigen-experienced compartments could not be compared conclusively. Because the CMV infection status of the donors was unknown, age-related changes in expanded clonotypes may potentially have been confounded. Observed TCR beta diversity correlated strongly with the percentage of naive T cells measured by flow cytometry. Compared with the aged group, more naive CD4+ T cells, fewer expanded clones and increased TCR diversity were shown by the long-lived group, suggesting age selection. Estimates of total diversity based on one million sequenced T cells were considered lower bounds and underestimates.

This clonotype was counted a single time. Its antigen has not been determined. Base qualities are not recorded, but no much larger clone differs from it by a single base. A single read counts as weak evidence. The roughly 39 donors, aged about 6 to 95 years, were systemically healthy Caucasian individuals from Russia. Each donor gave 8 to 10 milliliters of peripheral blood, drawn into EDTA-treated Vacutainer tubes. Ficoll-Paque density-gradient centrifugation was used to isolate PBMCs, with at least 7 million obtained per sample. Total RNA was extracted from PBMCs with Trizol reagent, with at least 5.5 micrograms obtained per sample. For every donor, an aliquot of PBMCs went through flow cytometry to measure the percentages of naive CD45RAhigh/CD27high T cells. Receptors were amplified or captured by 5' RACE. Data came from an Illumina HiSeq 2500. A second PCR of about 6 to 11 cycles was run with a J-beta primer mix and a sample-barcoded 5' primer. Each TCR beta cDNA molecule received a unique molecular identifier from a template-switch 5' adaptor carrying 12 random nucleotides. Each sample yielded at least 2.5 million CDR3-containing paired-end reads. The Mint cDNA synthesis kit, primed by a TRBC-specific oligonucleotide, was used to synthesize first-strand cDNA from all RNA. Following uracil-DNA glycosylase treatment, all cDNA underwent a first 18-cycle PCR with the universal primers M1SS and BC2_uni_R. As for the authors' bioinformatics: Each sample was normalized by randomly selecting 1 million high-quality reads, each carrying a distinct molecular identifier. Reads sharing molecular identifiers were discarded rather than binned into consensus sequences. CDR3 identification, clonotype clustering and error correction used MiTCR with a Q25 quality threshold and the strictest error-elimination algorithm. A nonparametric unseen species model using Euler transformation provided a lower-bound estimate of total TCR beta diversity. The public sequencing data were trimmed at Q25 with fastp and processed into clonotypes with MiXCR by TCRdb, which kept only in-frame beta chains. CDR3 protein sequences are deduplicated, and each keeps its most common genes and DNA. The V and J calls were determined by TCRdb, not by the authors. In all, the sample holds roughly 1.6 million distinct CDR3 sequences, and around 35% of those were seen once. The ten top clones hold around 11% of the sample.

V is reduced by 0 bases and J by 5 bases, leaving a spacing of 13 bases between them. Looking up the germline V gene (reference sequence) yields CDR1 GTSNPN and CDR2 SVGIG. Taken from cysteine to phenylalanine, the CDR3 has 14 residues. CDR3 DNA only is kept here, 42 bases in frame from base 1. This TCR was sampled from a woman aged 25 to 45 in good health. The sequence is built from TRBV30 and TRBJ1-2; no D gene can be assigned with confidence. The source material was blood. The CDR3 has the sequence CAWSVRVSLYGYTF. Read as DNA, the sequence is TGTGCCTGGAGTGTACGCGTCAGCTTATATGGCTACACCTTC.